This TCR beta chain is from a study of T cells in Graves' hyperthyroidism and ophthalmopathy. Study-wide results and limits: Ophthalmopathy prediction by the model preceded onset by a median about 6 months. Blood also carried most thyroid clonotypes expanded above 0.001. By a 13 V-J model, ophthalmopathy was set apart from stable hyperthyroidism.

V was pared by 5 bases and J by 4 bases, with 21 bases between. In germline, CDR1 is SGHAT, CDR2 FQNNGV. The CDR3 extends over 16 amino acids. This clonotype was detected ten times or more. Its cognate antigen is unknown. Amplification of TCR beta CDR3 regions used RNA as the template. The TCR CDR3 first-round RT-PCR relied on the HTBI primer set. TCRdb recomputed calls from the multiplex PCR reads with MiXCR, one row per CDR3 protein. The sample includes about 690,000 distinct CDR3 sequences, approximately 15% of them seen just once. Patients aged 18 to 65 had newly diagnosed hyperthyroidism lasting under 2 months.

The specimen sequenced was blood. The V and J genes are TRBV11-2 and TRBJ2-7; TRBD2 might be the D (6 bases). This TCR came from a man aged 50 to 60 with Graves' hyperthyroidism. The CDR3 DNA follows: TGTGCCAGCAGCCAAAGTCGGGGGAGCTTTTCGTACGAGCAGTACTTC. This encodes CASSQSRGSFSYEQYF.